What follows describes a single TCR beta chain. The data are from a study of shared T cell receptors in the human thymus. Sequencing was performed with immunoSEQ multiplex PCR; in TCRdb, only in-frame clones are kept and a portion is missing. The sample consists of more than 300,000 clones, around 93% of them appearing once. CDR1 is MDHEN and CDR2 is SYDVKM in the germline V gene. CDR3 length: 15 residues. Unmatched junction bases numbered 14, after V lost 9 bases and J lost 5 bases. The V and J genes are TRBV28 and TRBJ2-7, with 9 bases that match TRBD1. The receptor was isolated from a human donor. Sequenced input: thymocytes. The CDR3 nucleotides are TGTGCCAGTTTTACCGCGGGACAGGGTAACGACGAGCAGTACTTC. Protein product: CASFTAGQGNDEQYF. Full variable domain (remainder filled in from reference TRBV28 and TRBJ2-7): DVKVTQSSRYLVKRTGEKVFLECVQDMDHENMFWYRQDPGLGLRLIYFSYDVKMKEKGDIPEGYSVSREKKERFSLILESASTNQTSMYLCASFTAGQGNDEQYFGPGTRLTVT.